These 27 T cell receptor beta chains came from one sample sequenced in a study of early T cells in non-severe SARS-CoV-2 infection. MiXCR was run by TCRdb on the 5' RACE reads, yielding one entry per CDR3 protein. The top ten hold 5.5% to 7.5% of the sample, which has 50,000 to 60,000 distinct CDR3 sequences, around 6.6% seen once. The specimen comprised whole blood, sampled at baseline. Receptor source: an adult who was a healthcare worker with PCR-confirmed SARS-CoV-2 infection or an uninfected control (not recorded which).

This clonotype was detected ten times or more. The genes are TRBV11-3 and TRBJ2-1; D not resolved. Germline V gene data show CDR1 as SGHNT and CDR2 as YENEEA. Trimming removed 2 bases from V and 5 bases from J, with 7 bases in between. The CDR3 covers 13 residues. CDR3 DNA: TGTGCCAGCAGCTTAACTGAGAACAATGAGCAGTTCTTC. This codes for CASSLTENNEQFF.

This clonotype was seen many times. V is TRBV29-1 and J is TRBJ1-1; 8 nucleotides line up with TRBD1. The V segment lost 6 bases and the J segment 4 bases; nucleotides outside the gene matches: 4. Per the germline V gene, CDR1 is SQVTM and CDR2 is ANQGSEA. There are 12 residues in the CDR3. The CDR3 region has the DNA TGCAGCGTGAATACAGGGGGCACTGAAGCTTTCTTT. Its translation is CSVNTGGTEAFF.

This clonotype was recorded at least ten times. This rearrangement joins TRBV29-1 to TRBJ1-5, with TRBD1 as a possible D gene (5 bases). Trimming removed 5 bases at V and 1 base at J, with 9 bases between. There are 13 residues in the CDR3. CDR1 and CDR2 (germline): SQVTM, ANQGSEA. The DNA of the CDR3 is TGCAGCGTTAGGGGTTCGAGCAATCAGCCCCAGCATTTT. Translation: CSVRGSSNQPQHF.

This clonotype was found many times. This chain connects TRBV24-1 to TRBJ1-2, with D perhaps matching TRBD1 (5 bases). The CDR3 totals 12 residues. Trimming took 5 bases from V and 5 from J, leaving 8 bases between them. Germline CDR1 is KGHDR and CDR2 is SFDVKD. CDR3 nucleotide sequence: TGTGCCACCAGTGGATCAGGGTATGGCTACACCTTC. This gives the protein CATSGSGYGYTF.

This clonotype was counted many times. The chain employs TRBV7-2 and TRBJ2-1; D may correspond to TRBD1 or TRBD2 (5 bases each). CDR3 length equals 13 residues. Trimming removed 6 bases from V and 9 bases from J, with 15 bases in between. Germline CDR1 and CDR2: SGHTA and FQGNSA. Written as DNA, the CDR3 is TGTGCCAGCAGTCCCGACCGGGACGGTGAGCAGTTCTTC. This encodes CASSPDRDGEQFF.

A few counts support this clonotype. V and J are TRBV6-2 or TRBV6-3 and TRBJ2-3; D is undetermined. V was trimmed by 5 bases and J by 2 bases, leaving 14 bases between them. CDR3 length: 15 amino acids. Germline values: CDR1 MNHEY, CDR2 SVGEGT. The CDR3 loop reads CASSITAYFTDTQYF. The CDR3 DNA follows: TGTGCCAGCAGTATCACAGCCTACTTCACAGATACGCAGTATTTT.

The table lists this clonotype with a few counts. The chain has TRBV5-1 and TRBJ2-3, with D unresolved. V was cut by 1 base and J by 2 bases, with 11 bases left in between. This CDR3 has 15 amino acids. CDR1 and CDR2 (germline): SGHRS, YFSETQ. CDR3 region: CASSLIEWPTDTQYF. CDR3 sequence (DNA): TGCGCCAGCAGCTTGATTGAATGGCCCACAGATACGCAGTATTTT.

This clonotype showed up just a few times. The gene calls are TRBV9 and TRBJ1-3; D gene ambiguous. CDR3 length equals 15 residues. V lost 4 bases and J lost 0, with 11 bases in between. CDR1 is SGDLS and CDR2 is YYNGEE in the germline V gene. CDR3 sequence: CASSQLKPSGNTIYF. In DNA form, the CDR3 reads TGTGCCAGCAGCCAGTTAAAGCCCTCTGGAAACACCATATATTTT.

This clonotype turned up a few times. This sequence joins TRBV5-6 and TRBJ2-1; D is perhaps TRBD1 (6 bases). Trimming removed 2 bases at V and 10 bases at J, with 10 bases between. Germline V gene sequence: CDR1 SGHDT, CDR2 YYEEEE. The CDR3 spans 12 residues. The CDR3 DNA sequence: TGTGCCAGCAGCTTACAGGGCGGAGAGCAGTTCTTC. Amino acids: CASSLQGGEQFF.

The genes are TRBV10-3 and TRBJ1-1; D perhaps matches TRBD1 (5 bases). The V end lost 2 bases, the J end lost 7 bases, and 8 bases lay between the germline ends. Germline-derived CDR1 and CDR2 are ENHRY and SYGVKD. This CDR3 is 12 amino acids long. DNA for the CDR3: TGTGCCATCAGTGAGGGGACCAATGAAGCTTTCTTT. Translating it yields CAISEGTNEAFF.

V is TRBV29-1 and J is TRBJ1-2; D is unresolved. Per germline, CDR1 SQVTM and CDR2 ANQGSEA. CDR3 size: 16 residues. The germline V and J ends were trimmed by 3 bases and 3 bases, with 20 bases remaining between them. The CDR3 DNA follows: TGCAGCGTTGAGTCCGGACTGATCGCCCCAGACTATGGCTACACCTTC. Protein: CSVESGLIAPDYGYTF.

This clonotype was detected many times. Here the CDR3 reads CASSSDGISPLHF. CDR3 in DNA: TGTGCCAGCAGTTCAGACGGGATTTCACCCCTCCACTTT. This chain uses TRBV6-1 with TRBJ1-6, with D unclear. This CDR3 is built from 13 residues. The germline CDR1 and CDR2 sequences are MNHNS and SASEGT. V shed 5 bases and J shed 9 bases, with 11 bases lying between them.

The chain joins TRBV10-3 to TRBJ2-7; D possibly matches TRBD1 or TRBD2 (6 bases each). CDR3 length: 14 residues. Looked up from germline, CDR1 is ENHRY and CDR2 is SYGVKD. V lost 0 bases to trimming and J lost 3 bases, with 9 bases between them. The CDR3 region is CAISESRGDYEQYF. CDR3 sequence (DNA): TGTGCCATCAGTGAGTCAAGGGGGGACTACGAGCAGTACTTC.

This clonotype was detected many times. The chain is built from TRBV7-6 and TRBJ1-2; tentative D call: TRBD1 (6 bases). The CDR3 is made up of 14 amino acids. Germline CDR1 and CDR2: SGHVS and FNYEAQ. The V end lost 5 bases, the J end lost 6 bases, and 16 bases lay between the germline ends. The CDR3 DNA is TGTGCCAGCAGCCTGGGACACGCAAGGGATGGCTACACCTTC. It codes for CASSLGHARDGYTF.

This clonotype has at least ten counts. V is TRBV7-9 and J is TRBJ2-5; D is unresolved. CDR3 size: 13 residues. Germline V gene lookup returns CDR1 SEHNR and CDR2 FQNEAQ (reference sequence). Trimming left V 3 bases short and J 0 bases short, with 5 bases between. CDR3 loop: CASSFPDQETQYF. In DNA, the CDR3 is TGTGCCAGCAGCTTTCCGGACCAAGAGACCCAGTACTTC. The full variable domain, rest sourced from reference TRBV7-9 and TRBJ2-5, is DTGVSQNPRHKITKRGQNVTFRCDPISEHNRLYWYRQTLGQGPEFLTYFQNEAQLEKSRLLSDRFSAERPKGSFSTLEIQRTEQGDSAMYLCASSFPDQETQYFGPGTRLLVL.

The table lists this clonotype with many counts. Because it lacks the conserved phenylalanine or tryptophan at the end, this CDR3 is likely a read error. The DNA is left out, because the CDR3 cannot be placed on it with certainty; the CDR3 is given as TCRdb lists it. The chain couples TRBV7-3 to TRBJ1-5. The CDR3 numbers 8 amino acids, ends counted. The germline gives CDR1 SGHTA, CDR2 FQGTGA. The CDR3 protein is CASSSPPR.

J is TRBJ2-7 and V is TRBV11-2; D is tentatively TRBD1 or TRBD2 (6 bases each). Germline values: CDR1 SGHAT, CDR2 FQNNGV. The CDR3 is 15 residues long. Trimming pared 7 bases from V and 5 bases from J, leaving 21 bases between. The chain's CDR3 is CASTDPGRGLHEQYF. CDR3 coding DNA: TGTGCCAGCACCGATCCAGGTCGGGGGCTCCACGAGCAGTACTTC. Filled out from reference TRBV11-2 and TRBJ2-7, the complete variable domain reads EAGVAQSPRYKIIEKRQSVAFWCNPISGHATLYWYQQILGQGPKLLIQFQNNGVVDDSQLPKDRFSAERLKGVDSTLKIQPAKLEDSAVYLCASTDPGRGLHEQYFGPGTRLTVT.

This clonotype showed up many times. The chain is built from TRBV6-2 or TRBV6-3 and TRBJ2-7; tentatively, D is TRBD1 or TRBD2 (5 bases each). This CDR3 has 14 amino acids. The V gene's germline CDR1 is MNHEY and CDR2 SVGEGT. Trimming cost V 6 bases and J 3 bases, with 15 bases left between them. The CDR3 region has the DNA TGTGCCAGCAGGCGACGGGGCAACTTCTACGAGCAGTACTTC. Protein sequence: CASRRRGNFYEQYF.

This clonotype was seen more than once but under ten times. V and J are TRBV6-2 or TRBV6-3 and TRBJ1-5; no firm D call. V shed 5 bases and J shed 6 bases, with 8 bases lying between them. Germline lookup yields CDR1 MNHEY and CDR2 SVGEGT. The CDR3 totals 12 residues. The CDR3 here is CASSDPSQPQHF. The CDR3 DNA reads TGTGCCAGCAGTGACCCCAGTCAGCCCCAGCATTTT.

This clonotype was picked up many times. V gene TRBV20-1 combines with J gene TRBJ1-6; D is unresolved. The CDR3 is 12 amino acids. V lost 1 base and J 7 bases, leaving 5 bases between the germline ends. Germline V gene sequence: CDR1 DFQATT, CDR2 SNEGSKA (reference sequence). Written as DNA, the CDR3 is TGCAGTGCTAGAGGGGGAAATTCACCCCTCCACTTT. Its protein is CSARGGNSPLHF.

The sample holds many counts of this clonotype. The rearrangement uses TRBV20-1 and TRBJ1-2; TRBD1 is a possible D gene (6 bases). In germline, CDR1 is DFQATT, CDR2 SNEGSKA (reference sequence). The CDR3 consists of 17 residues. V lost 8 bases to trimming and J lost 3 bases, with 28 bases between them. For the CDR3, the DNA is TGCAGTTCACGCTTAGGGGGAGGGCGCTTTCCGGACTATGGCTACACCTTC. Encoded protein: CSSRLGGGRFPDYGYTF.

This clonotype was detected only a few times. The DNA for the CDR3 is TGTGCCAGCGGCCCTACCCAGGGAGAAGAGACCCAGTACTTC. Its translation: CASGPTQGEETQYF. The rearrangement links TRBV7-9 to TRBJ2-5; the D call may be TRBD1 or TRBD2 (5 bases each). Germline-derived CDR1 and CDR2 are SEHNR and FQNEAQ (reference sequence). CDR3 length: 14 residues. V gave up 8 bases and J gave up 3 bases, with 16 bases separating them.

This clonotype has just a few counts. The rearrangement links TRBV11-2 to TRBJ2-3; 10 nucleotides align to TRBD2. CDR1 and CDR2 from the germline V gene are SGHAT and FQNNGV. This CDR3 spans 18 amino acids. V dropped 2 bases and J dropped 7; count of bases not matched to a gene: 15. The CDR3 sequence is CASSLQNRLAGVLNTQYF. The DNA for the CDR3 is TGTGCCAGCAGCTTACAAAATCGGCTAGCGGGGGTCTTGAATACGCAGTATTTT.

This clonotype was found many times. This chain joins TRBV2 and TRBJ1-5; weak D call: TRBD1 (6 bases). V was clipped by 2 bases and J by 5 bases, with 10 bases between them. The germline gives CDR1 SNHLY, CDR2 FYNNEI. This CDR3 is 14 amino acids long. The DNA of the CDR3 is TGTGCCAGCAGTGAAATGAGGGGGGATCAGCCCCAGCATTTT. It yields the protein CASSEMRGDQPQHF.

This clonotype was observed at least ten times. The CDR3 DNA reads as TGCACCAGCAGCCATCCCTCTGGAAACACCATATATTTT. As protein: CTSSHPSGNTIYF. The genes are TRBV1 and TRBJ1-3. TRBV1 is given as a pseudogene. This CDR3 is built from 13 residues.

This clonotype occurred a few times. This chain links TRBV4-2 with TRBJ1-3; D gene uncertain. Looked up from germline, CDR1 is LGHNA and CDR2 is YNFKEQ. The CDR3 spans 14 residues. The ends were cut back, 6 bases at V and 7 bases at J, with 16 bases in the middle. The CDR3 nucleotides read TGTGCCAGCAGAAAACCGGGCCCGGAGAACACCATATATTTT. Amino acids: CASRKPGPENTIYF.

This clonotype was counted at least ten times. The chain joins TRBV20-1 to TRBJ1-2; D is undetermined. The germline CDR1 and CDR2 sequences are DFQATT and SNEGSKA (reference sequence). Trimming shortened V by 4 bases and J by 0 bases, and 12 bases separated the two germline ends. CDR3 size: 14 residues. The CDR3 here is CSAIPPGPNYGYTF. CDR3 nucleotide sequence: TGCAGTGCTATTCCTCCAGGCCCTAACTATGGCTACACCTTC.